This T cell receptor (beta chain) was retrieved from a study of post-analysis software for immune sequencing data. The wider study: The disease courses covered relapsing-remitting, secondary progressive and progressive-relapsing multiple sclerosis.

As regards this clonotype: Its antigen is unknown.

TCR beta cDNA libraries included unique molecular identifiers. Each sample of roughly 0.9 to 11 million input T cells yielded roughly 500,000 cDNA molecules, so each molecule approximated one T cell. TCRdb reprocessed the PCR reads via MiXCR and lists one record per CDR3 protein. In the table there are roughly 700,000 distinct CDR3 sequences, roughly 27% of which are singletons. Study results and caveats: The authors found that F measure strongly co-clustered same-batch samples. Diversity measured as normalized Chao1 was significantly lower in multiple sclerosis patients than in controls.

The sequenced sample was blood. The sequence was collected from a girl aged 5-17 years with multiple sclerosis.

The CDR3 spells CASSPGVFYGYTF. The CDR3 DNA follows: TGTGCCAGCAGCCCAGGGGTCTTCTATGGCTACACCTTC. V usage is TRBV7-9 and J usage is TRBJ1-2; maybe TRBD1 (6 bases). Trimming pared 5 bases from V and 4 bases from J, leaving 11 bases between. The CDR3 covers 13 residues. Germline V gene lookup returns CDR1 SEHNR and CDR2 FQNEAQ (reference sequence).